This TCR beta chain is drawn from a study of T cell repertoires in cytomegalovirus infection. On the study more broadly: Indications came from public TCR beta signatures; they pointed to CMV infection and to a matching HLA type.

The CDR3 totals 14 residues. V shed 0 bases and J shed 5 bases, with 13 bases lying between them. Per the germline V gene, CDR1 is DFQATT and CDR2 is SNEGSKA (reference sequence). TCRdb re-called the reads with MiXCR, one entry per CDR3 protein. The sample includes 200,000 to 300,000 distinct CDR3 sequences, roughly 13% of them seen just once. Points on this clonotype: Its cognate antigen is unknown.

Study-level results: Across the ex vivo response, the dominant clonotypes were HLA-C-restricted CMV-specific TCR beta clonotypes. Individuals carrying CMV plus the relevant HLA were identified by cumulative frequency of public TCR beta families.

The chain carries TRBV20-1 and TRBJ2-5; tentatively, D is TRBD1 (6 bases). Material: PBMCs. This TCR was recovered from a human donor in good health (CMV status not recorded). Some clones in this sample may be carry-over from other donors' samples. The CDR3 protein is CSAREVGQGETQYF. CDR3 nucleotides: TGCAGTGCTAGAGAGGTGGGGCAGGGGGAGACCCAGTACTTC.